This T cell receptor (beta chain) was captured in a study of blood T cell repertoires in COVID-19 (dated by TCRdb to about 2020). About the investigation overall: Samples from collaborators originated in the United States, Italy and Spain and spanned both the acute and convalescent phases of COVID-19. Nearly every sample came with metadata listing a de-identified subject ID, COVID-19 status, age in years and sex. The prospective study material was composed of cDNA or gDNA derived from T cells, B-cell-depleted T cells, or PBMCs. A freely available public database, intended as a resource for researchers studying the immune response to SARS-CoV-2, is where the repertoires were released. HLA class I and class II types, where available, came from metadata supplied by the sample provider rather than from assay-based typing. Samples came from the ongoing ImmuneRACE study (first 160 participants) plus 1,254 subjects from 6 global collaborators. Deeply sampled blood TCRbeta repertoires from subjects exposed to, actively infected with, or recovered from COVID-19 were included in the dataset.

A remark on this clone: Its antigen remains unidentified. No base-level quality is on record; no much larger clone is a single base apart.

The immunoSEQ Assay, a bias-controlled multiplex PCR, was used to amplify TCRbeta CDR3 regions from genomic DNA. The study's processing was this. Within the assay, amplification of reference gene primers was used to estimate how many nucleated cells each sample contained. Sequence reads were collapsed and filtered to measure the absolute abundance of every unique TCRbeta CDR3 rearrangement. For each sample, productive Simpson clonality was calculated as the square root of Simpson's diversity index over productive rearrangements. The table was pulled from immuneACCESS by TCRdb, which kept in-frame rearrangements only. Such tables lose some clones; where checked, under half of the loss comes from unresolved V genes, and the rest has no known cause. That table supplies the V and J calls and clone size; D and trimming were determined from the DNA. The sample yields under 300,000 clones; 80% to 90% were counted once. Approximately 6.2% of the sample goes to the ten largest clones.

The collaborating institutions used their own protocols to collect whole blood in K2EDTA tubes. For TCRbeta analysis, collaborator samples were shipped as frozen whole blood, as isolated PBMCs, or as DNA extracted from either sample type. Broader findings and caveats from the paper: Clinical and demographic metadata were provided uncurated, with the amount varying by source and participant.

The germline V gene gives CDR1 as SGHRS and CDR2 as YFSETQ. Between the V and J ends, shortened by 4 bases and 0 bases respectively, the junction contains 13 bases. The CDR3, from cysteine to phenylalanine, totals 15 residues. Only CDR3 DNA is held: 45 bases, read in frame from base 1. This TCR derives from a man in his sixties with acute or convalescent COVID-19. The V and J segments used are TRBV5-1 and TRBJ1-1; there is no confident call for the D gene. Material: peripheral blood. For the CDR3, the sequence is CASSGRRRMNTEAFF. The nucleotide sequence is given as TGCGCCAGCAGCGGTCGACGGAGAATGAACACTGAAGCTTTCTTT.